This T cell receptor (beta chain) was obtained from a study of control samples from healthy donors and cancer patients. Germline V gene data show CDR1 as KGHSH and CDR2 as LQKENI. The trim removed 0 bases at V and 4 bases at J, leaving 5 bases unmatched. This CDR3 comprises 16 residues. Method: immunoSEQ multiplex PCR; TCRdb's copy keeps in-frame clones and lacks some. The data show 150,000 to 200,000 clones, 91% seen once. The clonotype comes from a woman aged 30 to 39 in good health. Sequencing input: blood. The chain employs TRBV18 and TRBJ2-1, with 8 bases fitting TRBD2. CDR3 in amino acids: CASSPPVSGRYNEQFF. The CDR3 bases are TGTGCCAGCTCACCACCGGTGAGCGGGAGATACAATGAGCAGTTCTTC.